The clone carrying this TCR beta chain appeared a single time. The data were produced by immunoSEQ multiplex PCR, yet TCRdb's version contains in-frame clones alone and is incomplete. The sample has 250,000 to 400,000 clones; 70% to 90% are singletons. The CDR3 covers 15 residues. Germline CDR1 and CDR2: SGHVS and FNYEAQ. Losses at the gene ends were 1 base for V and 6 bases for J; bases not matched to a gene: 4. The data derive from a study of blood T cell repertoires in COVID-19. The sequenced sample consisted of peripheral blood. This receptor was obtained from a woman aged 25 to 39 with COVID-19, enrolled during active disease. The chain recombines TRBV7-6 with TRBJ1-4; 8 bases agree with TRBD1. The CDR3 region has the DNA TGTGCCAGCAGCTTAGGTCAGGGGGCGGATGAAAAACTGTTTTTT. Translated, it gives CASSLGQGADEKLFF.